Sequencing of this T cell receptor beta chain was carried out in a study of shared clonotypes between healthy human individuals. General study findings and limits: Across several donors, naive CD4 shared around 5.4%, naive CD8 more than 3%, memory CD4 more than 2%, memory CD8 over 0.3%. Relative to clonotypes present in all four donors, those not shared had lower generation probabilities.

Remarks on this clone: What it binds is not known.

Germline V lookup: CDR1 ENHRY, CDR2 SYGVKD. The CDR3 sequence is 17 residues long. V lost 3 bases and J lost 4; bases outside the gene matches: 12. Replicate PCRs from sorted subsets contained roughly 190 ng DNA, which is some 30,000 T cell genomes. Clones were sequenced by immunoSEQ multiplex PCR, and TCRdb holds only the in-frame ones, with some missing. The sample contains about 2.3 million clones, 90% to 95% of which appear only once. Sequences were obtained from naive CD4+ T cells from PBMCs. Subset of the sample: CD45RA+ positively selected. The receptor was derived from a man between 18 and 35 years old in good health. Some clones in this sample may be carry-over from other donors' samples. The V call is TRBV10-3, the J call TRBJ2-7, with TRBD2 matching over 10 bases. CDR3 coding DNA: TGTGCCATCAGTGAAAGACTAGCGGGTGGCCCCAATTACGAGCAGTACTTC. Translated: CAISERLAGGPNYEQYF.